A selection of T cell receptor beta chains follows, all from one sample in a study of cytomegalovirus exposure and HLA in healthy donors. This table comes from immunoSEQ multiplex PCR, and its TCRdb copy is limited to in-frame clones, with some not included. Of a few hundred thousand clones in the sample, about 80% were seen once. Sample: PBMCs. These TCRs come from a girl aged 10 to 17 in good health and CMV-seronegative. The CDR3 runs from the conserved cysteine through the conserved F or W. The D gene is left open where the match is weak. Not every row has a clone size; where given, it reads once, few, many or a size class.

j_call,clone_size,v_call,d_call,cdr3_aa,cdr3_nt
TRBJ1-6,.,TRBV7-2,.,CASSLGTPERPLHF,TGTGCCAGCAGCTTAGGGACACCAGAGAGACCCCTCCACTTT
TRBJ2-7,.,TRBV19,.,CASSIKAGYSYEQYF,TGTGCCAGTAGTATCAAAGCAGGGTACTCCTACGAGCAGTACTTC
TRBJ1-1,.,TRBV6-5,TRBD1,CASSRRGIEAFF,TGTGCCAGCAGTCGCAGGGGGATTGAAGCTTTCTTT
TRBJ2-5,.,TRBV7-2,TRBD1,CASSSDRGGQETQYF,TGTGCCAGCAGCTCTGACAGGGGGGGCCAAGAGACCCAGTACTTC
TRBJ1-5,.,TRBV9,.,CASSAQGGQPQHF,TGTGCCAGCAGCGCTCAAGGAGGTCAGCCCCAGCATTTT
TRBJ1-3,.,TRBV30,.,CAWSHTNTIYF,TGTGCCTGGAGTCACACCAACACCATATATTTT
TRBJ1-6,.,TRBV28,.,CASGAGYNSPLHF,TGTGCCAGCGGGGCAGGGTATAATTCACCCCTCCACTTT
TRBJ2-7,.,TRBV11-2,TRBD1,CASSSRQGSPYEQYF,TGTGCCAGCAGCTCCCGACAGGGATCACCCTACGAGCAGTACTTC
TRBJ1-3,.,TRBV7-9,.,CASSPEYSGNTIYF,TGTGCCAGCAGCCCGGAGTACTCTGGAAACACCATATATTTT
TRBJ1-1,few,TRBV5-1,.,CASSRTAAGEAFF,TGCGCCAGCAGCAGGACAGCCGCAGGTGAAGCTTTCTTT
TRBJ2-3,.,TRBV28,TRBD2,CAGGSLGDTQYF,TGTGCAGGCGGGAGTCTTGGAGATACGCAGTATTTT
TRBJ1-5,.,TRBV19,.,CASSMGQEQPQHF,TGTGCCAGTAGTATGGGGCAGGAGCAGCCCCAGCATTTT
TRBJ2-3,.,TRBV10-1,.,CASSKRGSDTQYF,TGCGCCAGCAGTAAAAGAGGATCCGATACGCAGTATTTT
TRBJ1-1,.,TRBV14,.,CASSQELSRTEAFF,TGTGCCAGCAGCCAAGAACTGTCTAGAACTGAAGCTTTCTTT
TRBJ1-4,.,TRBV4-1,.,CASRQGGDEKLFF,TGCGCCAGCAGACAGGGAGGGGATGAAAAACTGTTTTTT
TRBJ2-1,.,TRBV7-7,.,CASSHGITVGYNEQFF,TGTGCCAGCAGCCACGGGATAACAGTGGGGTACAATGAGCAGTTCTTC
TRBJ1-5,once,TRBV28,TRBD1,CASSSGQGAHMGQPQHF,TGTGCCAGCAGCTCAGGACAGGGGGCTCATATGGGTCAGCCCCAGCATTTT
TRBJ2-5,.,TRBV5-1,.,CASSTTGLQETQYF,TGCGCCAGCAGCACGACAGGTTTGCAAGAGACCCAGTACTTC
TRBJ2-3,.,TRBV5-1,TRBD1,CASSFTGGSTDTQYF,TGCGCCAGCAGCTTTACAGGGGGGTCTACAGATACGCAGTATTTT
TRBJ1-2,.,TRBV19,.,CASSRVGYGYTF,TGTGCCAGTTCCAGGGTGGGCTATGGCTACACCTTC
TRBJ1-2,.,TRBV19,.,CASSSPLGRQYGYTF,TGTGCCAGTAGTTCTCCTCTGGGCCGTCAATATGGCTACACCTTC
TRBJ1-1,.,TRBV5-1,.,CASSLPGGVANTEAFF,TGCGCCAGCAGCTTGCCCGGGGGGGTTGCGAACACTGAAGCTTTCTTT
TRBJ1-1,.,TRBV18,TRBD1,CASSPSGTAGNTEAFF,TGTGCCAGCTCACCTTCCGGGACAGCCGGGAACACTGAAGCTTTCTTT
TRBJ1-2,.,TRBV6-1,.,CASSEELRGSYTF,TGTGCCAGCAGTGAAGAGCTGAGAGGAAGCTACACCTTC
TRBJ2-7,.,TRBV5-1,TRBD1,CASSLGQGAVDEQYF,TGCGCCAGCAGCTTGGGACAGGGGGCTGTCGACGAGCAGTACTTC
TRBJ2-3,.,TRBV27,.,CASSKRRLLDLEYF,TGTGCCAGCAGCAAAAGGCGGCTACTCGACCTCGAGTATTTT